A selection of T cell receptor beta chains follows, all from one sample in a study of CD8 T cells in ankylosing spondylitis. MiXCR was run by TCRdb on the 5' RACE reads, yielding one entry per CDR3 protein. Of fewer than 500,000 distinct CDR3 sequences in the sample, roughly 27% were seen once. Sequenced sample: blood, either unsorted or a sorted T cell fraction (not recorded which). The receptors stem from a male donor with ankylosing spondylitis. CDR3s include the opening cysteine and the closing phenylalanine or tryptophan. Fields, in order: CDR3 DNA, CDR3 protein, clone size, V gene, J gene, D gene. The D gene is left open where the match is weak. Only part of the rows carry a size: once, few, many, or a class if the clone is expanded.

CDR3 DNA: TGTGCCAGCAGCCCAAGGGGTCAACTGGCAGGGGAGACCCAGTACTTC; CDR3 protein: CASSPRGQLAGETQYF; clone size: -; V gene: TRBV12-3/TRBV12-4; J gene: TRBJ2-5; D gene: -
CDR3 DNA: TGTGCCAGCAGTCCGCCCCTCTACACTGAAGCTTTCTTT; CDR3 protein: CASSPPLYTEAFF; clone size: -; V gene: TRBV28; J gene: TRBJ1-1; D gene: -
CDR3 DNA: TGTGCCAGCAGTTACAGGGAGGGAAACACCATATATTTT; CDR3 protein: CASSYREGNTIYF; clone size: -; V gene: TRBV27; J gene: TRBJ1-3; D gene: -
CDR3 DNA: TGTGCCAGCAGCTTGGCAGACAGGGGGTACACTGAAGCTTTCTTT; CDR3 protein: CASSLADRGYTEAFF; clone size: few; V gene: TRBV5-5; J gene: TRBJ1-1; D gene: TRBD1
CDR3 DNA: TGCTCCAGGATCTTATGTGAAAAACTGTTTTTT; CDR3 protein: CSRILCEKLFF; clone size: few; V gene: TRBV5-6; J gene: TRBJ1-4; D gene: -
CDR3 DNA: TGCGCCAGCAGTCAAATCGGGTTCAGAGGGGACAGTGACGACTCCTATAATTCACCCCTCCACTTT; CDR3 protein: CASSQIGFRGDSDDSYNSPLHF; clone size: once; V gene: TRBV23-1; J gene: TRBJ1-6; D gene: TRBD1
CDR3 DNA: TGCAGCGCCAGATTTGACACTGAAGCTTTCTTT; CDR3 protein: CSARFDTEAFF; clone size: -; V gene: TRBV29-1; J gene: TRBJ1-1; D gene: -
CDR3 DNA: TGTGCCAGCAGAGACGTCGACCGTAAGGGGACTGAAGCTTTCTTT; CDR3 protein: CASRDVDRKGTEAFF; clone size: -; V gene: TRBV12-3/TRBV12-4; J gene: TRBJ1-1; D gene: -
CDR3 DNA: TGCAGCGTTTCGACAGCATACGAGCAGTACTTC; CDR3 protein: CSVSTAYEQYF; clone size: -; V gene: TRBV29-1; J gene: TRBJ2-7; D gene: -
CDR3 DNA: TGTGCCAGCAGCCCCGGGACCACCCGAGGCTACACCTTC; CDR3 protein: CASSPGTTRGYTF; clone size: -; V gene: TRBV11-1; J gene: TRBJ1-2; D gene: -
CDR3 DNA: TGTGCCAGCAGTCCAAGAGGGGACAGGGTCTCCTACGAGCAGTACTTC; CDR3 protein: CASSPRGDRVSYEQYF; clone size: few; V gene: TRBV12-3/TRBV12-4; J gene: TRBJ2-7; D gene: TRBD1
CDR3 DNA: TGTGCCAGCAGGTGGACAGGGGGCTATGGCTACACCTTC; CDR3 protein: CASRWTGGYGYTF; clone size: few; V gene: TRBV11-2; J gene: TRBJ1-2; D gene: TRBD1
CDR3 DNA: TGTGCCAGCAGACAGCGGCTAGACTCCTACAATGAGCAGTTCTTC; CDR3 protein: CASRQRLDSYNEQFF; clone size: -; V gene: TRBV9; J gene: TRBJ2-1; D gene: -
CDR3 DNA: TGTGCCAGCAGTCCCGGGAGCTACTCCTACAATGAGCAGTTCTTC; CDR3 protein: CASSPGSYSYNEQFF; clone size: -; V gene: TRBV6-1; J gene: TRBJ2-1; D gene: -
CDR3 DNA: TGTGCCAGCAGCTTCCACGCGGGGACTACCACAGATACGCAGTATTTT; CDR3 protein: CASSFHAGTTTDTQYF; clone size: -; V gene: TRBV9; J gene: TRBJ2-3; D gene: TRBD2
CDR3 DNA: TGTGCCAGCAGCCGGGACAGGATCAGTTCCTACAATGAGCAGTTCTTC; CDR3 protein: CASSRDRISSYNEQFF; clone size: few; V gene: TRBV11-2; J gene: TRBJ2-1; D gene: TRBD1
CDR3 DNA: TGCAGTGTTTGGGGGACTAGCGACAACAATGAGCAGTTCTTC; CDR3 protein: CSVWGTSDNNEQFF; clone size: -; V gene: TRBV20-1; J gene: TRBJ2-1; D gene: TRBD2
CDR3 DNA: TGTGCCAGCAGTTTATGGGACAGGGAGGGTGGCTACACCTTC; CDR3 protein: CASSLWDREGGYTF; clone size: -; V gene: TRBV27; J gene: TRBJ1-2; D gene: TRBD1
CDR3 DNA: TGTGCCAGCAGCTTAGACAGTTACACTGAAGCTTTCTTT; CDR3 protein: CASSLDSYTEAFF; clone size: few; V gene: TRBV7-8; J gene: TRBJ1-1; D gene: -
CDR3 DNA: TGTGCCTCCAGGGTAGCGGAGTACACAGATACGCAGTATTTT; CDR3 protein: CASRVAEYTDTQYF; clone size: few; V gene: TRBV2; J gene: TRBJ2-3; D gene: -
CDR3 DNA: TGTGCCAGCAGCCAAGATTTCTCTGGCTACACCTTC; CDR3 protein: CASSQDFSGYTF; clone size: few; V gene: TRBV3-1; J gene: TRBJ1-2; D gene: -
CDR3 DNA: TGTGCCAGCACTCGGACAGGGGGCATCGGAAACACCATATATTTT; CDR3 protein: CASTRTGGIGNTIYF; clone size: -; V gene: TRBV12-3/TRBV12-4; J gene: TRBJ1-3; D gene: TRBD1
CDR3 DNA: TGTGCCACCAGCAGAGGTCCGGGCGCGGTTGAAAAAGATACGCAGTATTTT; CDR3 protein: CATSRGPGAVEKDTQYF; clone size: -; V gene: TRBV15; J gene: TRBJ2-3; D gene: -
CDR3 DNA: TGCGCCAGCAGCCCCCGGGAGGCTAGCACAGATACGCAGTATTTT; CDR3 protein: CASSPREASTDTQYF; clone size: few; V gene: TRBV5-1; J gene: TRBJ2-3; D gene: TRBD2
CDR3 DNA: TGTGCCATCAGTGAGACAGGGGGCTTCTATGGCTACACCTTC; CDR3 protein: CAISETGGFYGYTF; clone size: -; V gene: TRBV10-3; J gene: TRBJ1-2; D gene: TRBD1
CDR3 DNA: TGTGCCATCAGTGATGAGGAGAACACTGAAGCTTTCTTT; CDR3 protein: CAISDEENTEAFF; clone size: once; V gene: TRBV10-3; J gene: TRBJ1-1; D gene: -
CDR3 DNA: TGCGCCAGCAGCACGTATGGGGCGAATGAGCAGTTCTTC; CDR3 protein: CASSTYGANEQFF; clone size: few; V gene: TRBV5-1; J gene: TRBJ2-1; D gene: -
CDR3 DNA: TGCAGTCGACTAGCGGGGAACACCGGGGAGCTGTTTTTT; CDR3 protein: CSRLAGNTGELFF; clone size: -; V gene: TRBV20-1; J gene: TRBJ2-2; D gene: TRBD2
CDR3 DNA: TGTGCCAGCAGACGGACTAGCGGAAGCCAAGAGACCCAGTACTTC; CDR3 protein: CASRRTSGSQETQYF; clone size: -; V gene: TRBV27; J gene: TRBJ2-5; D gene: TRBD2
CDR3 DNA: TGCAGTGCTTCCGATAACACTGAAGCTTTCTTT; CDR3 protein: CSASDNTEAFF; clone size: -; V gene: TRBV20-1; J gene: TRBJ1-1; D gene: -
CDR3 DNA: TGCGCCAGCAGCCAGGAGGTGCGGGAGTCAGGCGAGACCCAGTACTTC; CDR3 protein: CASSQEVRESGETQYF; clone size: -; V gene: TRBV4-1; J gene: TRBJ2-5; D gene: TRBD2
CDR3 DNA: TGTGCCAGCAGCTTTAGCAGGATTCAGCCCCAGCATTTT; CDR3 protein: CASSFSRIQPQHF; clone size: -; V gene: TRBV11-2; J gene: TRBJ1-5; D gene: -
CDR3 DNA: TGTGCCAGCAGTTCTTACGGGAAGGGCAATCAGCCCCAGCATTTT; CDR3 protein: CASSSYGKGNQPQHF; clone size: -; V gene: TRBV6-5; J gene: TRBJ1-5; D gene: -
CDR3 DNA: TGCAGTGCTAGATGGGGGGGAAACACCGGGGAGCTGTTTTTT; CDR3 protein: CSARWGGNTGELFF; clone size: -; V gene: TRBV20-1; J gene: TRBJ2-2; D gene: TRBD2
CDR3 DNA: TGTGCCAGCAGCCGGGCAGGGTTGAACACTGAAGCTTTCTTT; CDR3 protein: CASSRAGLNTEAFF; clone size: many; V gene: TRBV3-1; J gene: TRBJ1-1; D gene: -
CDR3 DNA: TGTGCCAGCTCACCGCCGGGGAGCCGTAGGACAGATACGCAGTATTTT; CDR3 protein: CASSPPGSRRTDTQYF; clone size: few; V gene: TRBV18; J gene: TRBJ2-3; D gene: -
CDR3 DNA: TGCGCCAGCAGCTTAGACAGTCCCCTTAATGAAAAACTGTTTTTT; CDR3 protein: CASSLDSPLNEKLFF; clone size: -; V gene: TRBV5-1; J gene: TRBJ1-4; D gene: -
CDR3 DNA: TGTGCCAGCAGCACCCAGGGGGCTGGCTACACCTTC; CDR3 protein: CASSTQGAGYTF; clone size: -; V gene: TRBV7-2; J gene: TRBJ1-2; D gene: TRBD1
CDR3 DNA: TGTGCCAGCACCCAACCGGGACCGGGCCAAGAGACCCAGTACTTC; CDR3 protein: CASTQPGPGQETQYF; clone size: -; V gene: TRBV3-1; J gene: TRBJ2-5; D gene: -
CDR3 DNA: TGCGCCAGCAGCCCCCGCCTAGAAATGAACACTGAAGCTTTCTTT; CDR3 protein: CASSPRLEMNTEAFF; clone size: few; V gene: TRBV5-1; J gene: TRBJ1-1; D gene: -
CDR3 DNA: TGTGCCAGCAGCTGGACTAGCGGGAGGGCCGCCTTTCCCGGGGCCAACGTCCTGACTTTC; CDR3 protein: CASSWTSGRAAFPGANVLTF; clone size: -; V gene: TRBV11-2; J gene: TRBJ2-6; D gene: TRBD2
CDR3 DNA: TGTGCCAGCAGCCCCCGCTGGCGGGATCGGTTGCAGTACTTC; CDR3 protein: CASSPRWRDRLQYF; clone size: -; V gene: TRBV7-2; J gene: TRBJ2-7; D gene: -
CDR3 DNA: TGTGCCAGCTCCCATAAGACTAGCGGGAGACCCGGGGAGCTGTTTTTT; CDR3 protein: CASSHKTSGRPGELFF; clone size: -; V gene: TRBV18; J gene: TRBJ2-2; D gene: TRBD2
CDR3 DNA: TGCGCCAGCAGCTTGACAGGGCTAGGGGATGAGCAGTTCTTC; CDR3 protein: CASSLTGLGDEQFF; clone size: -; V gene: TRBV5-1; J gene: TRBJ2-1; D gene: -
CDR3 DNA: TGTGCCAGCTCCCCCGGTGAGCAGTTCTTC; CDR3 protein: CASSPGEQFF; clone size: -; V gene: TRBV7-9; J gene: TRBJ2-1; D gene: -
CDR3 DNA: TGTGCCAGCAGCTTAGAGAGGGTCCAGGGACAAAAACTGTTTTTT; CDR3 protein: CASSLERVQGQKLFF; clone size: -; V gene: TRBV11-2; J gene: TRBJ1-4; D gene: -
CDR3 DNA: TGTGCCACCAGTGATTTGCCGGATGGAGGAGGCAAAAACATTCAGTACTTC; CDR3 protein: CATSDLPDGGGKNIQYF; clone size: -; V gene: TRBV24-1; J gene: TRBJ2-4; D gene: -